This T cell receptor beta chain is drawn from a study of EBV T-cell therapy then PD-1 blockade in nasopharyngeal carcinoma. As regards this clone: What it recognizes is unknown.

Specified treatment: AdE1-LMPpoly-expanded autologous EBV-specific T-cell therapy followed by anti-PD-1 nivolumab. Generated by immunoSEQ multiplex PCR, the TCRdb table keeps only in-frame clones and is missing some. The sample gives tens of thousands of clones, about 80% of which show up once; roughly 30% is in the top ten. V was cut by 5 bases and J by 2 bases, with 21 bases left in between. Germline V gives CDR1 MNHEY, CDR2 SMNVEV (reference sequence). The CDR3 extends over 18 amino acids. The V and J genes are TRBV27 and TRBJ2-2; D possibly matches TRBD1 or TRBD2 (5 bases each). The TCR sequence derives from a man aged 35-49 years with nasopharyngeal carcinoma. The starting material was CD8+ T cells from blood, obtained at roughly day 60 from a patient whose treatment included autologous EBV-specific T cells and nivolumab. CDR3 region: CASSTSSGTTFNTGELFF. The CDR3 nucleotides are TGTGCCAGCAGTACCTCCTCCGGGACGACTTTTAACACCGGGGAGCTGTTTTTT.